A selection of T cell receptor beta chains follows, all from one sample in a study of CDR3 diversity in severe acne. TCRdb re-derived calls from the PCR reads in MiXCR, one entry per CDR3 protein. The sample contains roughly 100,000 distinct CDR3 sequences, under 60% of which appear only once. The sample consisted of blood. The receptors shown here come from a male donor with acne. CDR3s include the opening cysteine and the closing phenylalanine or tryptophan. The order of the fields is D gene, clone size, J gene, V gene, CDR3 DNA, CDR3 protein. D genes are given only for firm matches. A row's size may be missing; if present it is once, few, many or a size class.

NA,NA,TRBJ2-2,TRBV9,TGTGCTGGGGGCGTAGGAGCGACCGGGGAGCTGTTTTTT,CAGGVGATGELFF
NA,many,TRBJ1-4,TRBV10-3,TGTGCCATCAGTGACGAGAATGAAAAACTGTTTTTT,CAISDENEKLFF
TRBD2,NA,TRBJ2-5,TRBV11-2,TGTGCCAGCAGCTTTGTGGCTAGCGGACCCGCGCGGCAAGAGACCCAGTACTTC,CASSFVASGPARQETQYF
NA,NA,TRBJ2-3,TRBV27,TGTGCCAGCAGTCTAGGCCGCGGCGATACGCAGTATTTT,CASSLGRGDTQYF
TRBD1,NA,TRBJ2-1,TRBV7-2,TGTGCCAGCAGCTTAGGTGGGTCAGGGGGCGGCTATGAGCAGTTCTTC,CASSLGGSGGGYEQFF
NA,once,TRBJ2-7,TRBV11-2,TGTGCCAGCAGCCCCGCGGGTCCCCACGAGCAGTACTTC,CASSPAGPHEQYF
NA,NA,TRBJ1-5,TRBV6-6,TGTGCCAGCACCGGGGCAGGGAATCAGCCCCAGCATTTT,CASTGAGNQPQHF
NA,NA,TRBJ2-7,TRBV20-1,TGCAGTGCCAGCAGCTTCACGGTCTCCAGATACGAGCAGTACTTC,CSASSFTVSRYEQYF
TRBD1,few,TRBJ1-1,TRBV25-1,TGTGCCAGCAGTTTTCCCCGGACAGGGGAGAACACTGAAGCTTTCTTT,CASSFPRTGENTEAFF
TRBD2,NA,TRBJ2-1,TRBV7-3,TGTGCCAGCAGCTTATATGAAAGGGGAGGGAGCGAGCAGTTCTTC,CASSLYERGGSEQFF
TRBD1,NA,TRBJ1-2,TRBV10-1,TGCGCCAGCAGTGAGTACAGGGGAGATGGCTACACCTTC,CASSEYRGDGYTF
TRBD2,many,TRBJ2-3,TRBV24-1,TGTGCCACCAGTGGTGGGACTAGCGGGGGGGGAAATACGCAGTATTTT,CATSGGTSGGGNTQYF
NA,NA,TRBJ1-2,TRBV9,TGTGCCAGCAGTCCAAATAAGAACTATGGCTACACCTTC,CASSPNKNYGYTF
NA,NA,TRBJ2-5,TRBV29-1,TGCAGCGTTGGAGCCAGTACAGGAGAGACCCAGTACTTC,CSVGASTGETQYF
TRBD2,NA,TRBJ2-7,TRBV28,TGTGCCAGCAGTGGCGGGAGGGCCTTAAGATCCTACGAGCAGTACTTC,CASSGGRALRSYEQYF
NA,NA,TRBJ2-1,TRBV2,TGTGCCAGCAGTGGGAGGAGCGGACGAAGCCCCTACAATGAGCAGTTCTTC,CASSGRSGRSPYNEQFF
TRBD2,medium-sized,TRBJ2-7,TRBV7-6,TGTGCCAGCAGCTTGTCCACTAGCGGCTCCTACGAGCAGTACTTC,CASSLSTSGSYEQYF
TRBD1,NA,TRBJ2-2,TRBV5-6,TGTGCCAGCAGCCGGGACAGGGACACCGAGGAGCTGTTTTTT,CASSRDRDTEELFF
TRBD1,few,TRBJ2-6,TRBV10-3,TGTGCCATCAGATCGGGACAGGGACCTGGGGCCAACGTCCTGACTTTC,CAIRSGQGPGANVLTF
NA,many,TRBJ2-7,TRBV7-9,TGTGCCAGCAGCTTAGAAGTGGGAATGGGCGAGCAGTACTTC,CASSLEVGMGEQYF
NA,many,TRBJ1-1,TRBV5-8,TGTGCCAGCAGTATGGCGGTGAACACTGAAGCTTTCTTT,CASSMAVNTEAFF
NA,NA,TRBJ1-3,TRBV13,TGTGCCAGCAGCTTAGAGGGCACCACCATATATTTT,CASSLEGTTIYF
TRBD2,few,TRBJ2-5,TRBV7-8,TGTGCCAGCAGCCTCGGACTAGCGGGAGTCGGGGCCCAGTACTTC,CASSLGLAGVGAQYF
TRBD1,NA,TRBJ1-4,TRBV24-1,TGTGCCACCAGTGATCCCGGGACAGGGGACGAAAAACTGTTTTTT,CATSDPGTGDEKLFF
NA,NA,TRBJ2-5,TRBV7-2,TGTGCCAGCAGCTTAGGACGGGACCAATCCTCGGAGACCCAGTACTTC,CASSLGRDQSSETQYF
NA,NA,TRBJ2-5,TRBV29-1,TGCAGCGTGGGACGGCTGCAAGAGACCCAGTACTTC,CSVGRLQETQYF
NA,NA,TRBJ2-1,TRBV4-1,TGCGCCAGCAGCCAATTTGGACAGTACAATGAGCAGTTCTTC,CASSQFGQYNEQFF
NA,NA,TRBJ1-6,TRBV7-9,TGTGCCAGCAGCCCGGGACTCGTGACCCTCCACTTT,CASSPGLVTLHF
TRBD1,once,TRBJ2-7,TRBV7-4,TGTGCCAGCAGCGTGCGGGACAGGGACTACGAGCAGTACTTC,CASSVRDRDYEQYF
TRBD2,NA,TRBJ2-3,TRBV20-1,TGCAGTGCTGGCGAGAGGACTAGCGGTCCCACCTGGGATGAGCAGTATTTT,CSAGERTSGPTWDEQYF
TRBD1,many,TRBJ2-7,TRBV14,TGTGCCAGCAGCCAAGAAGGACAGGGGGCTGGCGAGCAGTACTTC,CASSQEGQGAGEQYF
NA,many,TRBJ1-6,TRBV7-8,TGTGCCAGCAGCAACTACGGGATGCCCCTCCACTTT,CASSNYGMPLHF
NA,many,TRBJ2-5,TRBV7-8,TGTGCCAGCAGCCAAGCTAGCGCCCTACAAGAGACCCAGTACTTC,CASSQASALQETQYF
TRBD2,NA,TRBJ2-1,TRBV24-1,TGTGCCACCAGTGACCCTACTAGCGGGAGTGGGGGCGAGCAGTTCTTC,CATSDPTSGSGGEQFF
NA,many,TRBJ1-6,TRBV5-5,TGTGCCAGCAGCTTACGCTATAATTCACCCCTCCACTTT,CASSLRYNSPLHF
NA,NA,TRBJ2-5,TRBV7-9,TGTGCCAGCAGCTTGGAGGGCAGTAGGGAGACCCAGTACTTC,CASSLEGSRETQYF
TRBD2,NA,TRBJ2-1,TRBV29-1,TGCAGCGTTAGCGGGAGGGTGAATGAGCAGTTCTTC,CSVSGRVNEQFF
TRBD1,NA,TRBJ2-7,TRBV29-1,TGCAGCGTCCCGGGACAGGAGCAGTACTTC,CSVPGQEQYF
TRBD2,NA,TRBJ2-3,TRBV7-8,TGTGCCAGCAGCGAGGGACTAGGTGGGGGGGAGGGGTCCACAGATACGCAGTATTTT,CASSEGLGGGEGSTDTQYF
TRBD1,many,TRBJ1-6,TRBV4-2,TGTGCCAGCAGCCCAGAACAGGGGCTTAGTTCACCCCTCCACTTT,CASSPEQGLSSPLHF
TRBD1,NA,TRBJ1-1,TRBV10-3,TGTGCCAGCCTTAAGGGGGCTTGGACTGAAGCTTTCTTT,CASLKGAWTEAFF
NA,few,TRBJ2-1,TRBV28,TGTGCCAGCAGTTTAGTTGGGGCTGGGAATGAGCAGTTCTTC,CASSLVGAGNEQFF
TRBD2,NA,TRBJ2-3,TRBV10-1,TGCGCCAGAGGACGACTAGCGGTATCTAGCACAGATACGCAGTATTTT,CARGRLAVSSTDTQYF
NA,NA,TRBJ2-3,TRBV5-1,TGCGCCAGCAACCTGAACGGGGACACGCAGTATTTT,CASNLNGDTQYF
NA,NA,TRBJ2-6,TRBV25-1,TGTGCCAGCAGTGGGGACCGAGGCTCTGGGGCCAACGTCCTGACTTTC,CASSGDRGSGANVLTF
TRBD2,few,TRBJ2-3,TRBV6-1,TGTGCCAGCAGTGGTGGACTAGCGGCAACGGGAGATACGCAGTATTTT,CASSGGLAATGDTQYF
NA,many,TRBJ2-3,TRBV20-1,TGCAGTGCTAGAAATGCGCGAACTACAGATACGCAGTATTTT,CSARNARTTDTQYF
NA,few,TRBJ2-7,TRBV7-3,TGTGCCAGCAGCTTAGGGGGCCCCTCCTACGAGCAGTACTTC,CASSLGGPSYEQYF
NA,NA,TRBJ2-5,TRBV12-3/TRBV12-4,TGTGCCAGCAGTTGGGAGCAAGAGACCCAGTACTTC,CASSWEQETQYF
TRBD2,NA,TRBJ2-2,TRBV28,TGTGCCAGCAGCTGGGGACTAGGGATGAACACCGGGGAGCTGTTTTTT,CASSWGLGMNTGELFF